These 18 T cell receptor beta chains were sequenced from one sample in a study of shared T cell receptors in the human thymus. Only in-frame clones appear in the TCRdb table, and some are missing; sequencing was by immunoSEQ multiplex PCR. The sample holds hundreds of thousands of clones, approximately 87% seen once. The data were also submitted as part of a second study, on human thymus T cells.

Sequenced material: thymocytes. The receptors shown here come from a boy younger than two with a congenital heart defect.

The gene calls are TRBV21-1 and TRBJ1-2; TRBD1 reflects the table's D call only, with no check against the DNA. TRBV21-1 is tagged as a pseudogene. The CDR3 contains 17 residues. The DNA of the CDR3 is TGTGCCAGCAGCAAAGACCTTATTGACAGGGCCCCGTATGGCTACACCTTC. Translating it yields CASSKDLIDRAPYGYTF.

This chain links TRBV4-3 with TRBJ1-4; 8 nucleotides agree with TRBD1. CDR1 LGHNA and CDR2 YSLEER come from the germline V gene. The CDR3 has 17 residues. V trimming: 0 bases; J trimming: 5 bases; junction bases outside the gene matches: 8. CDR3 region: CASSQETGGRLNEKLFF. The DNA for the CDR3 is TGCGCCAGCAGCCAAGAAACAGGGGGACGACTAAATGAAAAACTGTTTTTT.

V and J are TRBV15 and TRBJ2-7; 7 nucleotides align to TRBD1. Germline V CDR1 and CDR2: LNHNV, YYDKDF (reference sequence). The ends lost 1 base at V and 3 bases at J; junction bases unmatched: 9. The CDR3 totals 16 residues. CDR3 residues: CATSRAAPGGFYEQYF. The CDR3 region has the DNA TGTGCCACCAGCAGAGCCGCCCCAGGGGGATTCTACGAGCAGTACTTC.

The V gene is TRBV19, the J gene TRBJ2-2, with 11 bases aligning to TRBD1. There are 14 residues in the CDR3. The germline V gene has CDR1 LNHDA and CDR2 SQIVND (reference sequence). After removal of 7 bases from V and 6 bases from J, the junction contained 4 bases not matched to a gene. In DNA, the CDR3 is TGTGCCAGTACCCCGGGACAGGGGGCCGGGGAGCTGTTTTTT. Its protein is CASTPGQGAGELFF.

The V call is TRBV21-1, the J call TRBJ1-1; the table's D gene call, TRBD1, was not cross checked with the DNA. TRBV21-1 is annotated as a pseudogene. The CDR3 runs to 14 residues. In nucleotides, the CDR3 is TGTGCCAGCAGCAAAGTTTTAGAGAGACAGGGAGCTTTCTTT. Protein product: CASSKVLERQGAFF.

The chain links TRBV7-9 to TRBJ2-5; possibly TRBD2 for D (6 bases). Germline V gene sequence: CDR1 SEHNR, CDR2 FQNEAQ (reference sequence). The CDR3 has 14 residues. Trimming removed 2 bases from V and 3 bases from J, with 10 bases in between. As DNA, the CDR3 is TGTGCCAGCAGCTTATCGTGGAGGGAAGAGACCCAGTACTTC. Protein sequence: CASSLSWREETQYF.

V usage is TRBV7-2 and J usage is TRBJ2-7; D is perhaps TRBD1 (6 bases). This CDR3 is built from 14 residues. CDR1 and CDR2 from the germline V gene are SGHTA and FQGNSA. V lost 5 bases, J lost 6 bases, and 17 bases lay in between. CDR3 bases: TGTGCCAGCAGCCCCACGGGACACCCGGCCGAGCAGTACTTC. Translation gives CASSPTGHPAEQYF.

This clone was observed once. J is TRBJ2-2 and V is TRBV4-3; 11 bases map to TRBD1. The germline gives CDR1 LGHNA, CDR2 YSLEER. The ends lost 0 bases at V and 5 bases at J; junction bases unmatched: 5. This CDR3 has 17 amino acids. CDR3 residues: CASSQERGTGGTGELFF. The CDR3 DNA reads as TGCGCCAGCAGCCAAGAACGAGGGACAGGGGGGACCGGGGAGCTGTTTTTT.

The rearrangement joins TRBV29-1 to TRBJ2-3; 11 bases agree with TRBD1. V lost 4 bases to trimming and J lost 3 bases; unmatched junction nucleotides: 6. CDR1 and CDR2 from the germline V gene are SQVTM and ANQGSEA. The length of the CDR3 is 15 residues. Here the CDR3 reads CSVVRDRGWTDTQYF. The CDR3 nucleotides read TGCAGCGTTGTGAGGGACAGGGGGTGGACAGATACGCAGTATTTT.

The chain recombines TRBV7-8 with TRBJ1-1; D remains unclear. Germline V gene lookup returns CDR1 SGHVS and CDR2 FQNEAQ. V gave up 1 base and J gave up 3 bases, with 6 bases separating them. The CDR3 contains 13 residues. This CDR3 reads CASSLGGDTEAFF. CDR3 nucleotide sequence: TGTGCCAGCAGCTTAGGAGGAGACACTGAAGCTTTCTTT.

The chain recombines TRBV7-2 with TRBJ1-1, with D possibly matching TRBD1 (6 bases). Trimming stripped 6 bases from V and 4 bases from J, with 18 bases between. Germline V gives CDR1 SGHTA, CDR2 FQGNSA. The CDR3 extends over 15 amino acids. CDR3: CASSKRRAGVTEAFF. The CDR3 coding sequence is TGTGCCAGCAGTAAACGTCGCGCAGGGGTCACTGAAGCTTTCTTT.

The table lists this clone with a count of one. CDR3 protein: CASSIPEREGNEQYF. In nucleotides, the CDR3 is TGTGCCAGCAGCATTCCCGAGCGGGAGGGGAACGAGCAGTACTTC. V usage is TRBV7-9 and J usage is TRBJ2-7, with 10 bases identical to TRBD2. Germline trimming cut 5 bases from V and 5 bases from J; bases unmatched to any gene: 9. CDR1 and CDR2 from the germline V gene are SEHNR and FQNEAQ (reference sequence). The CDR3 length is 15 residues. Filled out from reference TRBV7-9 and TRBJ2-7, the complete variable domain reads DTGVSQNPRHKITKRGQNVTFRCDPISEHNRLYWYRQTLGQGPEFLTYFQNEAQLEKSRLLSDRFSAERPKGSFSTLEIQRTEQGDSAMYLCASSIPEREGNEQYFGPGTRLTVT.

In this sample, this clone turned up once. CDR3 residues: CASSSGLRTGTDTQYF. CDR3 sequence (DNA): TGTGCCAGCAGCTCGGGACTCCGAACGGGCACAGATACGCAGTATTTT. The J gene is TRBJ2-3, the V gene TRBV7-9, with a possible D match to TRBD2 (6 bases). CDR1 is SEHNR and CDR2 is FQNEAQ in the germline V gene (reference sequence). The CDR3 has 16 residues. V was trimmed by 4 bases and J by 1 base, leaving 15 bases between them.

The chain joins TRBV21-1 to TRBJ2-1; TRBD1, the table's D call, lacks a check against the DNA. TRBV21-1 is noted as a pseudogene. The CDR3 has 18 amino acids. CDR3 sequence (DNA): TGTGCCAGCAGCAAAGTATTAAGACAGGGGGAGGACTACAATGAGCAGTTCTTC. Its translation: CASSKVLRQGEDYNEQFF.

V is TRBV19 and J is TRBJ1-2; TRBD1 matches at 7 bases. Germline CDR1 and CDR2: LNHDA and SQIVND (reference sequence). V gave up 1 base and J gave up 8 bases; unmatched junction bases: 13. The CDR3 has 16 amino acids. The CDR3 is CASSIAPWTGPGGYTF. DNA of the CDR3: TGTGCCAGTAGTATAGCTCCTTGGACAGGCCCGGGCGGCTACACCTTC.

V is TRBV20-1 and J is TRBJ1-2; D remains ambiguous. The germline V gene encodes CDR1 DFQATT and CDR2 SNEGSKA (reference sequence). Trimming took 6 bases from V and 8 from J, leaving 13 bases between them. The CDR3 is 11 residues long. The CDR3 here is CSASSTEGYTF. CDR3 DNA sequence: TGCAGTGCCTCTTCGACGGAGGGCTACACCTTC.

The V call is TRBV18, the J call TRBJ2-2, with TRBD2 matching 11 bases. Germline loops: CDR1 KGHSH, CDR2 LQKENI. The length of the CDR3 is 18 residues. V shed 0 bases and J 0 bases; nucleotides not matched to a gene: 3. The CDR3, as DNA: TGTGCCAGCTCACCACCGCGACTAGCGGGATCGAACACCGGGGAGCTGTTTTTT. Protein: CASSPPRLAGSNTGELFF.

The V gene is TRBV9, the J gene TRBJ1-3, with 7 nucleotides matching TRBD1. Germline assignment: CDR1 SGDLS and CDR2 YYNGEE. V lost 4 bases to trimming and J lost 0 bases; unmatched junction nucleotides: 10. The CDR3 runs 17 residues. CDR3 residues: CASSLRPDRDSGNTIYF. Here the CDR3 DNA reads TGTGCCAGCAGCCTCCGACCCGACAGGGACTCTGGAAACACCATATATTTT.